These 20 T cell receptor beta chains share one sample of origin, sequenced in a study of OX40 agonist ivuxolimab in advanced cancers. The method behind the library was the immunoSEQ multiplex PCR assay. TCRdb holds this immuneACCESS table with in-frame rearrangements only. Some clones are missing; in checked studies, unresolved V genes explain under half, and the rest has no known cause. Across this sample there are 50,000 to 75,000 clones, with 86% seen only once. The top ten clonotypes cover 1% to 1.5% of the sample. Sequencing used CD4+ or CD8+ T cells sorted from blood, obtained in a trial of the OX40 agonist ivuxolimab. Every receptor here comes from an adult with an advanced solid tumor such as melanoma, head and neck, liver or kidney cancer.

The chain couples TRBV10-1 to TRBJ2-3; maybe TRBD1 (5 bases). The germline gives CDR1 WNHNN, CDR2 SYGVQD (reference sequence). V lost 7 bases to trimming and J lost 2 bases, with 16 bases between them. There are 15 residues in the CDR3. CDR3 in amino acids: CASNHQDILTDTQYF. The CDR3 coding sequence is TGCGCCAGCAACCACCAGGACATACTCACAGATACGCAGTATTTT.

The chain uses TRBV6-6 and TRBJ1-4; the match to TRBD1 covers 8 bases. Trimming cost V 4 bases and J 6 bases; bases outside gene matches: 4. The CDR3 extends over 14 amino acids. Germline V gives CDR1 MNHNY, CDR2 SVGAGI (reference sequence). This CDR3 is CASSSGQADEKLFF. The CDR3 bases are TGTGCCAGCAGTTCGGGACAGGCGGATGAAAAACTGTTTTTT.

This chain uses TRBV5-5 with TRBJ2-7; D might be TRBD2 (7 bases). The germline gives CDR1 SGHKS, CDR2 YYEKEE (reference sequence). The V and J ends lost 4 bases and 0 bases respectively, with 14 bases between them. The CDR3 extends over 15 amino acids. The CDR3: CASSKGGVGSYEQYF. The CDR3 DNA is TGTGCCAGCAGCAAAGGGGGGGTTGGCTCCTACGAGCAGTACTTC.

The rearrangement links TRBV19 to TRBJ1-2, with a weak D call TRBD1 (5 bases). This CDR3 spans 14 amino acids. Germline V gene lookup returns CDR1 LNHDA and CDR2 SQIVND (reference sequence). Trimming left V 6 bases short and J 4 bases short, with 15 bases between. The DNA of the CDR3 is TGTGCCAGTAGACGCCCGGGGGTCGGCTATGGCTACACCTTC. Protein sequence: CASRRPGVGYGYTF.

The V gene is TRBV5-1, the J gene TRBJ2-5; no clear D gene. Germline values: CDR1 SGHRS, CDR2 YFSETQ. This CDR3 region has 16 residues. V was pared by 5 bases and J by 1 base, with 18 bases between. CDR3: CASSLSPTNPQETQYF. The CDR3 nucleotides are TGCGCCAGCAGTCTATCCCCCACCAACCCCCAAGAGACCCAGTACTTC. The entire variable domain, with the rest obtained from reference TRBV5-1 and TRBJ2-5, is as follows: KAGVTQTPRYLIKTRGQQVTLSCSPISGHRSVSWYQQTPGQGLQFLFEYFSETQRNKGNFPGRFSGRQFSNSRSEMNVSTLELGDSALYLCASSLSPTNPQETQYFGPGTRLLVL.

This clone was seen once. The V gene is TRBV4-1, the J gene TRBJ2-5, with 11 bases that match TRBD2. Germline V CDR1 and CDR2: MGHRA, YSYEKL. This CDR3 spans 19 amino acids. V gave up 2 bases and J gave up 3 bases; unmatched junction bases: 14. Here the CDR3 DNA reads TGCGCCAGCAGCCAACCCCCCGGGCTTAGCGGGAGGGCCGAAGAGACCCAGTACTTC. Its translation: CASSQPPGLSGRAEETQYF.

The J gene is TRBJ2-1, the V gene TRBV5-4, with TRBD2 matching over 8 bases. The V gene end was trimmed by 1 base and the J gene end by 8 bases; junction bases not matched to a gene: 5. The CDR3 runs to 14 residues. Germline loops: CDR1 SGHNT, CDR2 YYREEE (reference sequence). In DNA form, the CDR3 reads TGTGCCAGCAGCTTGTGGCGGGGGGCCGATGAGCAGTTCTTC. Translation: CASSLWRGADEQFF.

The V call is TRBV28, the J call TRBJ2-2, with 9 positions matching TRBD1. The V segment lost 6 bases and the J segment 8 bases; nucleotides outside the gene matches: 10. This CDR3 is 15 amino acids long. In germline, CDR1 is MDHEN, CDR2 SYDVKM. The CDR3 bases are TGTGCCAGCAGGCCCGGACAGGGGAATAGGGGGGAGCTGTTTTTT. This gives the protein CASRPGQGNRGELFF.

This clone has just a few counts. This sequence joins TRBV7-3 and TRBJ2-6; the D gene is possibly TRBD1 (6 bases). The length of the CDR3 is 16 residues. Trimming left V 5 bases short and J 1 base short, with 12 bases between. Germline V gene sequence: CDR1 SGHTA, CDR2 FQGTGA. The CDR3 nucleotides read TGTGCCAGCAGCCGACTGACAGGATCTGGGGCCAACGTCCTGACTTTC. Protein: CASSRLTGSGANVLTF.

This chain links TRBV2 with TRBJ2-1; 9 positions agree with TRBD2. The CDR3 consists of 15 residues. V trimming: 3 bases; J trimming: 10 bases; junction bases outside the gene matches: 10. Germline CDR1 is SNHLY and CDR2 is FYNNEI. The CDR3 coding sequence is TGTGCCAGCAGTGAGGGGACTAGCACACTTTGGGAGCAGTTCTTC. Translation: CASSEGTSTLWEQFF.

The V gene is TRBV5-6, the J gene TRBJ2-1, with 7 bases identical to TRBD2. V shed 4 bases, J shed 10 bases, and the junction held 11 bases outside the gene matches. The CDR3 runs to 14 residues. Germline V CDR1 and CDR2: SGHDT, YYEEEE. The CDR3 sequence is CASSRTRSQTEQFF. In DNA, the CDR3 is TGTGCCAGCAGCCGGACTAGAAGTCAGACAGAGCAGTTCTTC.

This chain connects TRBV4-1 to TRBJ2-4, with 8 positions matching TRBD1. In germline, CDR1 is MGHRA, CDR2 YSYEKL. The CDR3 spans 16 residues. J gave up 8 bases and V 1 base, and 10 bases lay outside the gene matches. This chain's CDR3 is CASSQGGLAGQDIQYF. The CDR3 bases are TGCGCCAGCAGCCAAGGGGGGCTCGCGGGACAGGACATTCAGTACTTC.

The chain carries TRBV28 and TRBJ1-2; 7 positions agree with TRBD1. From germline, CDR1 is MDHEN and CDR2 SYDVKM. V lost 7 bases, J lost 8 bases, and 13 bases stayed unmatched. The CDR3 runs to 14 residues. CDR3 bases: TGTGCCAGCATCTTAGAGAGGGGGCGGGAAGGCTACACCTTC. Protein sequence: CASILERGREGYTF.

This sequence joins TRBV21-1 and TRBJ1-2. TRBV21-1 is given as a pseudogene. CDR3 length: 15 residues. This CDR3 is CASSRRAPADYGYTF. CDR3 DNA sequence: TGTGCCAGCAGCAGACGGGCCCCCGCGGACTATGGCTACACCTTC.

The rearrangement joins TRBV6-1 to TRBJ2-1; tentatively, D is TRBD2 (6 bases). Germline CDR1 is MNHNS and CDR2 is SASEGT. The V and J ends lost 3 bases and 4 bases respectively, with 13 bases between them. The CDR3 covers 15 residues. CDR3 bases: TGTGCCAGCAGTGATAGCGGAGGACCTTACAATGAGCAGTTCTTC. Its translation: CASSDSGGPYNEQFF.

This clone was found once. CDR3 sequence (DNA): TGTGCCAGCAGTTTATCATGGGAAAACTATGGCTACACCTTC. Amino acids: CASSLSWENYGYTF. J is TRBJ1-2 and V is TRBV27; D is ambiguous. Per germline, CDR1 MNHEY and CDR2 SMNVEV (reference sequence). The CDR3 is 14 residues long. The V and J ends lost 0 bases and 2 bases respectively, with 7 bases between them.

Here the CDR3 DNA reads TGTGCCAGCAGTTCCCGGGGTGAGCAGTTCTTC. Translating gives CASSSRGEQFF. This sequence joins TRBV7-9 and TRBJ2-1; possibly TRBD2 for D (5 bases). Germline V gene sequence: CDR1 SEHNR, CDR2 FQNEAQ (reference sequence). The CDR3 is 11 residues long. V lost 6 bases to trimming and J lost 9 bases, with 9 bases between them.

The chain couples TRBV5-1 to TRBJ2-7, with D perhaps matching TRBD2 (6 bases). The germline V gene encodes CDR1 SGHRS and CDR2 YFSETQ. This CDR3 comprises 15 residues. Trimming took off 3 bases at V and 6 bases at J, with 19 bases between the two ends. CDR3 amino acids: CASSSAAAGSSEQYF. The CDR3, as DNA: TGCGCCAGCAGCTCGGCTGCGGCGGGGTCCAGCGAGCAGTACTTC. Drawing the rest from reference TRBV5-1 and TRBJ2-7, the complete variable domain is KAGVTQTPRYLIKTRGQQVTLSCSPISGHRSVSWYQQTPGQGLQFLFEYFSETQRNKGNFPGRFSGRQFSNSRSEMNVSTLELGDSALYLCASSSAAAGSSEQYFGPGTRLTVT.

The rearrangement joins TRBV30 to TRBJ1-1, with D possibly matching TRBD1 (6 bases). Germline loops: CDR1 GTSNPN, CDR2 SVGIG (reference sequence). Trimming stripped 4 bases from V and 0 bases from J, with 15 bases between. This CDR3 comprises 15 residues. The chain's CDR3 is CAWTIPGHMNTEAFF. Here the CDR3 DNA reads TGTGCCTGGACTATACCGGGACACATGAACACTGAAGCTTTCTTT.

This chain uses TRBV7-8 with TRBJ2-1, with D possibly TRBD2 on 6 matching bases. The ends were cut back, 8 bases at V and 6 bases at J, with 17 bases in the middle. CDR3 length equals 14 residues. Per germline, CDR1 SGHVS and CDR2 FQNEAQ. CDR3 in amino acids: CASVRLEFSNEQFF. For the CDR3, the DNA is TGTGCCAGCGTACGACTAGAGTTCTCCAATGAGCAGTTCTTC.